Listed below are T cell receptor beta chains from one sample, sequenced in a study of cytomegalovirus exposure and HLA in healthy donors. The assay was immunoSEQ multiplex PCR, and TCRdb's table has in-frame clones only and misses some. Of 90,000 to 130,000 clones in the sample, around 75% are singletons; the top ten hold nearly 0.9%. Sequencing was performed on PBMCs. These receptors were taken from a young woman in good health and CMV-seronegative. Both conserved end residues are part of each CDR3. A D gene is named only where the DNA matches it firmly. The size of a clone is reported for some rows only, either as once, few or many, or as a class for expanded clones.

CASSLRASGYQETQYF	TGCGCCAGCAGCTTGCGGGCTAGCGGGTACCAAGAGACCCAGTACTTC	TRBD2	TRBV5-1	TRBJ2-5	NA
CASSGDSGSFNSPLHF	TGTGCCAGCAGTGGGGACAGCGGATCATTCAATTCACCCCTCCACTTT	TRBD1	TRBV6-6	TRBJ1-6	NA
CASSRIAGNTGELFF	TGTGCCAGCAGCAGAATAGCGGGGAACACCGGGGAGCTGTTTTTT	TRBD2	TRBV4-2	TRBJ2-2	few
CASSRTDTGELFF	TGTGCCAGCAGCCGGACTGACACCGGGGAGCTGTTTTTT	NA	TRBV7-9	TRBJ2-2	NA
CASSYTNTGELFF	TGTGCCAGCAGCTATACGAACACCGGGGAGCTGTTTTTT	NA	TRBV11-2	TRBJ2-2	NA
CASRPPGGNYGYTF	TGTGCCAGCAGACCTCCGGGGGGCAACTATGGCTACACCTTC	NA	TRBV7-9	TRBJ1-2	NA
CASSSGSYNSPLHF	TGTGCCAGCAGTTCGGGGTCCTATAATTCACCCCTCCACTTT	NA	TRBV6-5	TRBJ1-6	few
CASSLRTSGSSYNEQFF	TGTGCCAGCAGTTTGAGGACTAGCGGAAGCTCCTACAATGAGCAGTTCTTC	TRBD2	TRBV27	TRBJ2-1	NA
CASSLIRTVGNTEAFF	TGTGCCAGCAGCCTAATCCGGACAGTTGGGAACACTGAAGCTTTCTTT	NA	TRBV7-9	TRBJ1-1	NA
CASSTGFYGYTF	TGTGCCAGCAGCACAGGGTTCTATGGCTACACCTTC	NA	TRBV6-5	TRBJ1-2	NA
CASRQGTVYEQYF	TGTGCCAGCAGGCAAGGGACAGTGTACGAGCAGTACTTC	TRBD1	TRBV6-1	TRBJ2-7	NA
CASSRDTQRPQHF	TGTGCCAGCTCACGGGACACTCAGCGGCCCCAGCATTTT	NA	TRBV18	TRBJ1-5	few
CASTLSTNEKLFF	TGTGCCAGCACGTTATCAACTAATGAAAAACTGTTTTTT	NA	TRBV6-1	TRBJ1-4	few
CASSSTGSMNTEAFF	TGTGCCAGCTCGTCTACGGGATCTATGAACACTGAAGCTTTCTTT	NA	TRBV18	TRBJ1-1	NA
CASSYSRYPGYEQYF	TGTGCCAGCAGTTACTCCAGATACCCGGGCTACGAGCAGTACTTC	NA	TRBV6-5	TRBJ2-7	NA
CASSETEFGHQPQHF	TGTGCCAGCAGTGAGACAGAATTCGGGCATCAGCCCCAGCATTTT	NA	TRBV6-1	TRBJ1-5	NA
CASSGGAGLTNEKLFF	TGTGCCAGCAGCGGGGGAGCGGGACTTACCAATGAAAAACTGTTTTTT	NA	TRBV13	TRBJ1-4	once
CAWSVLRVPYNEQFF	TGTGCCTGGAGTGTACTCAGGGTACCCTACAATGAGCAGTTCTTC	NA	TRBV30	TRBJ2-1	NA
CASSPGWSETDTQYF	TGTGCCAGCAGTCCGGGGTGGTCAGAAACAGATACGCAGTATTTT	NA	TRBV7-9	TRBJ2-3	NA
CASSIGGTDGYTF	TGTGCCAGTAGTATAGGAGGGACTGATGGCTACACCTTC	NA	TRBV19	TRBJ1-2	NA
CSVATDRVSQPQHF	TGCAGCGTAGCAACTGACAGGGTGAGTCAGCCCCAGCATTTT	TRBD1	TRBV29-1	TRBJ1-5	NA
CASSLPPVSGGNSPLHF	TGTGCCAGCAGTTTACCCCCCGTGTCAGGGGGTAATTCACCCCTCCACTTT	TRBD1	TRBV27	TRBJ1-6	NA
CASSSTRPLGVDTQYF	TGTGCCAGCAGTTCGACGCGGCCCCTAGGGGTCGATACGCAGTATTTT	NA	TRBV27	TRBJ2-3	few
CASSRQGNEQFF	TGTGCCAGCAGTAGACAGGGGAATGAGCAGTTCTTC	TRBD1	TRBV6-1	TRBJ2-1	once
CSVGGLGGYTF	TGCAGCGTTGGTGGACTGGGAGGCTACACCTTC	NA	TRBV29-1	TRBJ1-2	NA
CASSPAQGWGYTF	TGTGCCAGCAGCCCGGCACAGGGCTGGGGCTACACCTTC	NA	TRBV6-5	TRBJ1-2	NA
CASSLPFTDGAFF	TGTGCCAGCAGCTTGCCCTTCACAGATGGAGCTTTCTTT	NA	TRBV5-4	TRBJ1-1	NA
CASSGERPGFYEQYF	TGTGCCAGCAGCGGGGAGAGGCCCGGCTTTTACGAGCAGTACTTC	NA	TRBV5-6	TRBJ2-7	once
CASSISAANQPQHF	TGTGCCAGTAGTATTTCGGCAGCGAATCAGCCCCAGCATTTT	NA	TRBV19	TRBJ1-5	once
CSALPGRDEQFF	TGCAGCGCTCTCCCAGGGCGCGATGAGCAGTTCTTC	NA	TRBV29-1	TRBJ2-1	few
CASRAGTGGNWGNQPQHF	TGTGCCAGCAGAGCCGGGACAGGGGGAAATTGGGGCAATCAGCCCCAGCATTTT	TRBD1	TRBV2	TRBJ1-5	few
CSVDLGPQETQYF	TGCAGCGTTGATCTGGGGCCCCAAGAGACCCAGTACTTC	NA	TRBV29-1	TRBJ2-5	NA
CASSEASWETRAGELFF	TGTGCCAGCAGTGAAGCAAGCTGGGAGACGAGGGCCGGGGAGCTGTTTTTT	NA	TRBV2	TRBJ2-2	NA
CASSEAERGPNTF	TGTGCCAGCAGTGAAGCGGAGAGGGGGCCCAACACCTTC	TRBD1	TRBV6-1	TRBJ1-2	few
CAWQIGVPYEQYF	TGTGCCTGGCAGATAGGGGTCCCCTACGAGCAGTACTTC	NA	TRBV30	TRBJ2-7	NA
CASSRTGGSDTEAFF	TGTGCCAGTAGTAGAACAGGGGGCAGTGACACTGAAGCTTTCTTT	TRBD1	TRBV19	TRBJ1-1	NA
CASRAPSNEKLFF	TGTGCCAGCAGGGCCCCATCTAATGAAAAACTGTTTTTT	NA	TRBV6-5	TRBJ1-4	NA
CASSLFGTTNEKLFF	TGTGCCAGCAGTCTTTTCGGGACAACTAATGAAAAACTGTTTTTT	NA	TRBV5-6	TRBJ1-4	few
CASSLLWSSGSYEQYF	TGTGCCAGCAGCCTACTCTGGTCCAGCGGGAGCTACGAGCAGTACTTC	TRBD2	TRBV5-6	TRBJ2-7	NA
CASSPGQGYQPQHF	TGTGCCAGCAGCCCTGGACAGGGCTATCAGCCCCAGCATTTT	TRBD1	TRBV4-2	TRBJ1-5	NA
CSVDRVETEAFF	TGCAGCGTTGACAGGGTTGAGACTGAAGCTTTCTTT	NA	TRBV29-1	TRBJ1-1	NA
CASSFNSYGYPF	TGTGCCAGCAGTTTTAACAGCTATGGCTACCCCTTC	NA	TRBV25-1	TRBJ1-2	NA
CASSYSAGQANYGYTF	TGTGCCAGCAGTTACTCAGCGGGACAGGCCAACTATGGCTACACCTTC	TRBD1	TRBV6-5	TRBJ1-2	NA
CASSLAASSYNEQFF	TGCGCCAGCAGCTTGGCCGCTAGCTCCTACAATGAGCAGTTCTTC	NA	TRBV5-1	TRBJ2-1	NA
CASRVNLAGERNEQFF	TGTGCCAGCAGGGTAAATCTAGCGGGAGAGCGCAATGAGCAGTTCTTC	TRBD2	TRBV6-6	TRBJ2-1	NA
CATSIDRGTNTEAFF	TGTGCCACCAGCATTGATAGGGGGACGAACACTGAAGCTTTCTTT	NA	TRBV15	TRBJ1-1	NA
CASSPGFTNYGYTF	TGTGCCAGCAGCCCCGGGTTTACTAACTATGGCTACACCTTC	NA	TRBV5-4	TRBJ1-2	NA
CASSLAVEYGYTF	TGTGCCAGCAGCCTTGCGGTAGAGTATGGCTACACCTTC	NA	TRBV5-6	TRBJ1-2	NA
CAISDLVVGDYGYTF	TGTGCCATCAGTGACCTTGTAGTCGGTGACTATGGCTACACCTTC	NA	TRBV10-3	TRBJ1-2	once
CASSHQTTLGQGKENGYTF	TGTGCCAGCTCCCACCAGACGACCTTGGGACAGGGGAAAGAGAATGGCTACACCTTC	TRBD1	TRBV18	TRBJ1-2	NA
CASSPGTSGGRETQYF	TGTGCCAGCAGTCCCGGGACTAGCGGGGGGCGTGAGACCCAGTACTTC	TRBD2	TRBV2	TRBJ2-5	NA
CASSIPGQSLYEQYF	TGTGCCAGTAGTATACCGGGACAGAGTCTTTACGAGCAGTACTTC	TRBD1	TRBV19	TRBJ2-7	NA
CASSQAGHSGANVLTF	TGCGCCAGCAGCCAAGCAGGGCACTCTGGGGCCAACGTCCTGACTTTC	NA	TRBV4-3	TRBJ2-6	NA
CASSDRTGAGQPQHF	TGTGCCAGCAGTGACCGTACAGGGGCCGGGCAGCCCCAGCATTTT	TRBD1	TRBV2	TRBJ1-5	NA
CATSQGAGVGYGYTF	TGTGCCACCAGCCAAGGGGCGGGAGTAGGGTATGGCTACACCTTC	NA	TRBV15	TRBJ1-2	NA